This T cell receptor beta chain was retrieved from a study of vaccination and CD4 T cells after COVID-19. Stated treatment: approximately 10-day PBMC culture with coronavirus spike peptide pools or control peptides (ViraFEST assay). The Oncomine TCR Beta short-read assay was what sequenced the DNA obtained from cultured CD4+ T cells. Each CDR3 protein is one row after TCRdb ran MiXCR on the PCR reads. The table records fewer than 15,000 distinct CDR3 sequences, approximately 51% of them present only once. Regarding this clonotype: Its antigen is undetermined.

This clonotype originated in a human donor who had recovered from COVID-19. The specimen sequenced was CD4+ T cells from blood, cultured in vitro.

In nucleotides, the CDR3 is TGTGCCTGGACACACGACAGGGGAAACACCATATATTTT. It encodes CAWTHDRGNTIYF. V gene TRBV30 combines with J gene TRBJ1-3; possibly TRBD1 for D (6 bases). Between the trimmed V and J ends, which lost 4 bases and 4 bases, there was a span of 11 bases. Germline lookup yields CDR1 GTSNPN and CDR2 SVGIG (reference sequence). The CDR3 runs 13 residues.